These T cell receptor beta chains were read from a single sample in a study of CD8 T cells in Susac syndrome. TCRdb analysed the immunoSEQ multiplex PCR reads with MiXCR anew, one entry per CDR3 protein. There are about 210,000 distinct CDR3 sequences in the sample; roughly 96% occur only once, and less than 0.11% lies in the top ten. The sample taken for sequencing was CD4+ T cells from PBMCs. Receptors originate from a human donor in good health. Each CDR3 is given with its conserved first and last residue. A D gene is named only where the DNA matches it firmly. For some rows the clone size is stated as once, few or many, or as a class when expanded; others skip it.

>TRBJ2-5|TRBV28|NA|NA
CASSSLDRPETQYF
TGTGCCAGCAGTTCCTTAGACAGGCCAGAGACCCAGTACTTC
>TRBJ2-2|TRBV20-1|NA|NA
CSAKRDTGELFF
TGCAGTGCTAAACGGGACACCGGGGAGCTGTTTTTT
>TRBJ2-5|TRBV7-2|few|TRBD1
CASSLTGGQETQYF
TGTGCCAGCAGTCTAACAGGGGGTCAAGAGACCCAGTACTTC
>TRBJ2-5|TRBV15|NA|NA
CATSRDLAGDF
TGTGCCACCAGCAGAGATCTGGCCGGGGACTTC
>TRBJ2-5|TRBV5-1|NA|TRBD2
CASSLRLALETQYF
TGCGCCAGCAGCTTAAGACTAGCGCTCGAGACCCAGTACTTC
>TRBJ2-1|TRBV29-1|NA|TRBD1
CSVDGQGHNEQFF
TGCAGCGTGGACGGACAGGGTCACAATGAGCAGTTCTTC
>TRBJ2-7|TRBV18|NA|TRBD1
CASSPRTGGREQYF
TGTGCCAGCTCACCGAGGACAGGGGGACGCGAGCAGTACTTC
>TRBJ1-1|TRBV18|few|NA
CASSPSENTEAFF
TGTGCCAGCTCACCATCCGAGAACACTGAAGCTTTCTTT
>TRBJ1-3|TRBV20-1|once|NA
CSARDTPSSGNTIYF
TGCAGTGCTAGAGATACACCCAGCTCTGGAAACACCATATATTTT
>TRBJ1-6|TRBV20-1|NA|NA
CSMGQGQVNSPLHF
TGCAGTATGGGGCAGGGCCAGGTGAATTCACCCCTCCACTTT
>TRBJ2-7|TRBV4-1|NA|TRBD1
CASSQDRRDREQYF
TGCGCCAGCAGCCAAGATAGAAGGGACAGAGAGCAGTACTTC
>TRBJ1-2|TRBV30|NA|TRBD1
CAWSPGTGNGYTF
TGTGCCTGGAGCCCCGGGACAGGGAATGGCTACACCTTC
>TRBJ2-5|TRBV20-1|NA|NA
CSASRESLGHLFQETQYF
TGCAGTGCTAGCAGAGAGAGCCTAGGACATCTTTTCCAAGAGACCCAGTACTTC
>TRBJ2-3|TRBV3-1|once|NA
CASSQEGTRGDTQYF
TGTGCCAGCAGCCAAGAGGGGACCCGTGGGGATACGCAGTATTTT
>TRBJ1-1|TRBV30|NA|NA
CAWSPHAGSMNTEAFF
TGTGCCTGGAGTCCCCATGCAGGGAGCATGAACACTGAAGCTTTCTTT
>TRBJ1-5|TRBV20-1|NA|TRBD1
CSARPAGTDSNQPQHF
TGCAGTGCTAGGCCCGCCGGGACAGATAGCAATCAGCCCCAGCATTTT
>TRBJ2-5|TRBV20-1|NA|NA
CSAIRGGETQYF
TGCAGTGCTATCAGGGGAGGGGAGACCCAGTACTTC
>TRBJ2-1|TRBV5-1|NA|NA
CASSFYLSKGELNEQFF
TGCGCCAGCAGTTTCTACCTTAGCAAGGGGGAGCTCAATGAGCAGTTCTTC
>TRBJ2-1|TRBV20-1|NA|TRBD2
CSAGELTVTSGGNEQFF
TGCAGTGCTGGAGAGCTAACCGTGACTAGCGGGGGAAATGAGCAGTTCTTC
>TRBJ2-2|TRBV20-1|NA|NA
CSASGTDNTGELFF
TGCAGTGCTAGTGGCACCGACAACACCGGGGAGCTGTTTTTT
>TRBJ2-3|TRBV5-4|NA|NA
CASSPKIEGRDTQYF
TGTGCCAGCAGCCCAAAGATAGAAGGGCGGGATACGCAGTATTTT